These 26 T cell receptor beta chains came from one sample sequenced in a study of immune evolution from preneoplasia to lung adenocarcinoma. The data were produced by immunoSEQ multiplex PCR, yet TCRdb's version contains in-frame clones alone and is incomplete. The sample holds some 5,400 clones, approximately 87% seen once. The specimen was FFPE minimally invasive lung adenocarcinoma tissue. These receptors came from a person aged 60 to 80 with lung adenocarcinoma.

The J gene is TRBJ1-4, the V gene TRBV25-1; D perhaps matches TRBD1 (5 bases). Trimming shortened V by 3 bases and J by 0 bases, and 11 bases separated the two germline ends. Germline CDR1 is MGHDK and CDR2 is SYGVNS. This CDR3 is built from 16 residues. Written as DNA, the CDR3 is TGTGCCAGCAGTGAGAACGGGGGAGCAACTAATGAAAAACTGTTTTTT. Translated: CASSENGGATNEKLFF.

The chain recombines TRBV11-2 with TRBJ1-1, with 7 bases aligning to TRBD1. The CDR3 spans 12 residues. V dropped 5 bases and J dropped 10; count of bases not matched to a gene: 7. The V gene's germline CDR1 is SGHAT and CDR2 FQNNGV. The chain's CDR3 is CASSLQGIGAFF. The CDR3 DNA is TGTGCCAGCAGCCTACAGGGGATCGGAGCTTTCTTT.

This clone is a singleton in its sample. The J gene is TRBJ2-7, the V gene TRBV7-2; 8 nucleotides match TRBD2. CDR1 and CDR2 (germline): SGHTA, FQGNSA. This CDR3 is 15 amino acids long. With V trimmed by 3 bases and J by 3 bases, 7 bases remained unmatched. This CDR3 reads CASSFPTSELYEQYF. The DNA of the CDR3 is TGTGCCAGCAGCTTCCCGACTAGCGAGCTCTACGAGCAGTACTTC.

This chain joins TRBV20-1 and TRBJ1-1; D is perhaps TRBD1 (5 bases). Germline V CDR1 and CDR2: DFQATT, SNEGSKA (reference sequence). Deletions cut 5 bases from V and 10 bases from J, with 11 bases between. The CDR3 runs to 10 residues. The CDR3 sequence is CSAGADRAFF. For the CDR3, the DNA is TGCAGTGCTGGGGCGGATAGAGCTTTCTTT.

V gene TRBV2 combines with J gene TRBJ1-1, with TRBD1 matching 9 bases. The trim removed 7 bases at V and 0 bases at J, leaving 3 bases unmatched. In germline, CDR1 is SNHLY, CDR2 FYNNEI. The CDR3 extends over 14 amino acids. This CDR3 is CASTDRGMNTEAFF. The CDR3 DNA sequence: TGTGCCAGCACCGACAGGGGGATGAACACTGAAGCTTTCTTT.

The rearrangement links TRBV30 to TRBJ2-1; D not resolved. This CDR3 region has 13 residues. Deletions cut 6 bases from V and 0 bases from J, with 9 bases between. CDR1 is GTSNPN, CDR2 SVGIG, per germline (reference sequence). CDR3 amino acids: CACQTGSYNEQFF. CDR3 DNA sequence: TGTGCCTGTCAGACCGGCTCCTACAATGAGCAGTTCTTC.

J is TRBJ2-7 and V is TRBV6-6, with a tentative D call TRBD1 (7 bases). Germline V gene sequence: CDR1 MNHNY, CDR2 SVGAGI (reference sequence). This CDR3 is built from 14 residues. The V end was cut by 3 bases, the J end by 5 bases, with 14 bases between. CDR3 protein: CASSYVGGGNEQYF. CDR3 DNA sequence: TGTGCCAGCAGTTATGTAGGGGGCGGGAACGAGCAGTACTTC.

This rearrangement joins TRBV18 to TRBJ2-4; the D gene could be TRBD1 or TRBD2 (5 bases each). The CDR3 contains 15 residues. The V end was cut by 1 base, the J end by 6 bases, with 13 bases between. Per the germline V gene, CDR1 is KGHSH and CDR2 is LQKENI. CDR3 in amino acids: CASSPLGAGSNIQYF. The CDR3 coding sequence is TGTGCCAGCTCACCACTCGGGGCCGGGTCAAACATTCAGTACTTC.

The chain links TRBV5-4 to TRBJ2-7, with D unresolved. Germline CDR1 and CDR2: SGHNT and YYREEE (reference sequence). There are 12 residues in the CDR3. Trimming cost V 4 bases and J 1 base, with 6 bases left between them. CDR3 sequence: CASSRASYEQYF. CDR3 sequence (DNA): TGTGCCAGCAGCCGGGCGTCCTACGAGCAGTACTTC.

CDR3: CAISDMTGNYGYTF. The CDR3 DNA is TGTGCCATCAGTGACATGACAGGAAACTATGGCTACACCTTC. The chain has TRBV10-3 and TRBJ1-2; D might be TRBD1 (6 bases). V was shortened by 3 bases and J by 2 bases, with 10 bases between the two germline ends. The CDR3 is 14 residues long. Germline V gives CDR1 ENHRY, CDR2 SYGVKD.

The chain couples TRBV5-1 to TRBJ2-1; 11 bases are shared with TRBD1. The V and J ends lost 2 bases and 10 bases, in that order; junction bases with no gene match: 11. CDR1 and CDR2 from the germline V gene are SGHRS and YFSETQ. This CDR3 spans 16 amino acids. The CDR3 reads CASSLSGQGAGGEQFF. The CDR3 nucleotides are TGCGCCAGCAGCTTATCCGGACAGGGGGCCGGGGGGGAGCAGTTCTTC.

The gene calls are TRBV12-5 and TRBJ2-1; TRBD2 matches at 11 bases. V lost 4 bases and J lost 6; bases outside the gene matches: 8. This CDR3 comprises 16 residues. CDR1 is LGHNT and CDR2 is FRNRAP in the germline V gene. CDR3 DNA sequence: TGTGCTAGTGGTTCGCCGGGACTAGCGGACTCCAATGAGCAGTTCTTC. Translation gives CASGSPGLADSNEQFF.

The chain is built from TRBV6-1 and TRBJ1-6; D is possibly TRBD1 (6 bases). There are 13 residues in the CDR3. Germline V gene lookup returns CDR1 MNHNS and CDR2 SASEGT. V dropped 6 bases and J dropped 10 bases, with 13 bases sitting between them. DNA of the CDR3: TGTGCCAGCAGCTTCTCGGGGGCGTCACCCCTCCACTTT. Its translation is CASSFSGASPLHF.

The chain couples TRBV7-9 to TRBJ1-5; D call uncertain. Germline V lookup: CDR1 SEHNR, CDR2 FQNEAQ (reference sequence). The CDR3 sequence is 16 residues long. Trimming cost V 3 bases and J 0 bases, with 12 bases left between them. The CDR3 reads CASSFITGDSNQPQHF. Written as DNA, the CDR3 is TGTGCCAGCAGCTTTATAACGGGAGATAGCAATCAGCCCCAGCATTTT.

DNA for the CDR3: TGTGCCAGCAGTGCTAGGCGCTCCTACGAGCAGTACTTC. Its translation: CASSARRSYEQYF. The rearrangement uses TRBV2 and TRBJ2-7; no firm D call. Germline V lookup: CDR1 SNHLY, CDR2 FYNNEI. Trimming took off 4 bases at V and 0 bases at J, with 7 bases between the two ends. The CDR3 totals 13 residues.

This rearrangement joins TRBV5-1 to TRBJ1-4, with a weak D call TRBD1 (6 bases). The CDR3 spans 14 residues. Germline CDR1 reads SGHRS; CDR2 reads YFSETQ. V lost 2 bases, J lost 6 bases, and 11 bases lay in between. Written as DNA, the CDR3 is TGCGCCAGCAGCTTCGTCAGGGGAGATGAAAAACTGTTTTTT. Residues: CASSFVRGDEKLFF.

This chain connects TRBV2 to TRBJ2-5; perhaps TRBD2 as D (7 bases). The end of the DNA fits TRBJ2-7 better, so the J call may be wrong. This CDR3 contains 14 residues. In germline, CDR1 is SNHLY, CDR2 FYNNEI. DNA for the CDR3: TGTGCCAGCACCCAAGGGGGGGTAACCTACGAGCAGTACTTC. Its protein is CASTQGGVTYEQYF.

The chain recombines TRBV7-9 with TRBJ2-3; tentative D call: TRBD2 (5 bases). Per the germline V gene, CDR1 is SEHNR and CDR2 is FQNEAQ (reference sequence). The CDR3 covers 14 residues. Trimming took 5 bases from V and 1 from J, leaving 10 bases between them. The CDR3: CASSPRDGTDTQYF. The CDR3 DNA reads TGTGCCAGCAGCCCCCGGGATGGCACAGATACGCAGTATTTT.

The genes are TRBV28 and TRBJ2-7; perhaps TRBD1 as D (5 bases). V lost 7 bases and J 2 bases, leaving 18 bases between the germline ends. The CDR3 spans 15 residues. The germline V gene encodes CDR1 MDHEN and CDR2 SYDVKM. CDR3 in amino acids: CASTLRAGRTYEQYF. In DNA, the CDR3 is TGTGCCAGCACCCTAAGGGCAGGGCGGACCTACGAGCAGTACTTC.

V and J are TRBV5-6 and TRBJ2-3; the match to TRBD2 covers 9 bases. After removal of 1 base from V and 3 bases from J, the junction contained 9 bases not matched to a gene. This CDR3 spans 17 amino acids. Germline V gene sequence: CDR1 SGHDT, CDR2 YYEEEE. CDR3 sequence: CASSLYRAGGLTDTQYF. The CDR3 region has the DNA TGTGCCAGCAGCTTGTATAGGGCGGGAGGGCTGACAGATACGCAGTATTTT.

The chain carries TRBV11-3 and TRBJ2-1; the D gene is possibly TRBD2 (6 bases). The V end was cut by 3 bases, the J end by 0 bases, with 9 bases between. CDR1 SGHNT and CDR2 YENEEA come from the germline V gene. The CDR3 totals 15 residues. The DNA for the CDR3 is TGTGCCAGCAGCTTGGCGGGGAGCTCCTACAATGAGCAGTTCTTC. Translating gives CASSLAGSSYNEQFF.

This clone was counted a single time. The chain couples TRBV10-1 to TRBJ2-3, with D possibly matching TRBD1 (6 bases). Trimming removed 6 bases from V and 1 base from J, with 11 bases in between. The CDR3 extends over 14 amino acids. CDR1 and CDR2 from the germline V gene are WNHNN and SYGVQD (reference sequence). CDR3 in DNA: TGCGCCAGCAGCCAGGGGATGGGCACAGATACGCAGTATTTT. Residues: CASSQGMGTDTQYF.

The CDR3 reads CASSQSGTGGNSPLHF. The CDR3 DNA sequence: TGTGCCAGCAGCCAGTCCGGGACAGGGGGAAATTCACCCCTCCACTTT. The chain recombines TRBV4-2 with TRBJ1-6, with TRBD1 identical over 11 bases. CDR1 is LGHNA and CDR2 is YNFKEQ in the germline V gene. The CDR3 has 16 residues. V was pared by 3 bases and J by 7 bases, with 5 bases of the junction left unmatched.

The chain carries TRBV7-9 and TRBJ2-7; 10 bases agree with TRBD2. The CDR3 is made up of 16 amino acids. V shed 5 bases and J 2 bases; nucleotides not matched to a gene: 9. Germline V gives CDR1 SEHNR, CDR2 FQNEAQ (reference sequence). The CDR3 nucleotides are TGTGCCAGCAGCGACGACCTAGCGGGGGAGACCTACGAGCAGTACTTC. This gives the protein CASSDDLAGETYEQYF.

This chain joins TRBV10-3 and TRBJ2-3; D not resolved. This CDR3 comprises 16 residues. CDR1 is ENHRY, CDR2 SYGVKD, per germline. V lost 0 bases, J lost 0 bases, and 10 bases lay in between. The CDR3, as DNA: TGTGCCATCAGTGAGTCTCCCCGCCGGAGCACAGATACGCAGTATTTT. Translating gives CAISESPRRSTDTQYF.

The chain joins TRBV30 to TRBJ1-1, with a weak D call TRBD1 (5 bases). Per the germline V gene, CDR1 is GTSNPN and CDR2 is SVGIG (reference sequence). This CDR3 contains 16 residues. V lost 3 bases and J lost 0, with 17 bases in between. The CDR3 nucleotides are TGTGCCTGGAGGGCTTCAAACAGGTTCATGAACACTGAAGCTTTCTTT. Its translation: CAWRASNRFMNTEAFF. Combining the CDR3 with reference TRBV30 and TRBJ1-1 gives the whole variable domain SQTIHQWPATLVQPVGSPLSLECTVEGTSNPNLYWYRQAAGRGLQLLFYSVGIGQISSEVPQNLSASRPQDRQFILSSKKLLLSDSGFYLCAWRASNRFMNTEAFFGQGTRLTVV.